This T cell receptor (beta chain) is drawn from a study of cytomegalovirus exposure and HLA in healthy donors (dated by TCRdb to about 2017). For the wider study: According to an earlier analysis of several hundred of the donors, roughly 180 million T cells yielded 100 million or so unique TCR beta sequences and approximately 280 Gb of sequence data. An early release that covered fewer than 750 HLA-typed donors contained approximately 300 gigabases of sequencing data and 80 million or so unique TCR sequences. Of the roughly 400 genotyped donors, roughly 80% fell in the genetic ancestry cluster associated with self-reported Caucasian donors. The study aimed to test whether signatures of past pathogen exposure could be identified by cataloging public T cell receptors. Using immunosequencing, the study profiled T cell repertoires from fewer than 700 subjects and related those repertoires to cytomegalovirus serostatus. Besides the first cohort of roughly 700 subjects, a separate validation cohort made up of 120 different subjects was used. The study combined high-throughput TCR immunosequencing, statistical association of individual TCRs with disease status, and machine learning to predict cytomegalovirus infection status. A later analysis re-analyzed previously published TCR beta repertoires from roughly 600 donors and added high-resolution HLA genotyping to study TCR occurrence patterns. Rather than using new phenotypic data, the later analysis identified candidate immune exposures from TCR beta sequences and from how often those sequences occurred across donors. An earlier analysis of around 640 of the donors used high-throughput TCR beta sequencing to judge whether each TCR beta V gene segment behaved as functional or pseudogenic. Alongside the repertoire data, information on donor age, sex, ethnicity and CMV serostatus was compiled. Genome-wide SNP genotypes for about 55% of the 666 donors were used in a later genetic analysis, which treated that subset as a discovery cohort. Every discovery cohort repertoire had been produced on one sequencing platform. Both class I and class II loci were covered by HLA typing, at four-digit resolution. The number of donors typed differed by locus, with roughly 629-640 for A, B, C, DRB1 and DQB1, 522 for DQA1, nearly 610 for DPA1, and some 450 for DPB1. Four to six DR-DQ haplotypes were handled as single units for association and clustering, since linkage in the cohort was strong. Across some 400 genotyped donors of the cohort, an average of 235,054 unique TCR beta nucleotide sequences per donor were sequenced, and 15% to 20% of those sequences were non-productive. Broad study findings and their caveats: A later analysis found that HLA-associated TCR beta chains were more clonally expanded and had lower generation probabilities than equally common non-associated chains. The authors suggested that the approach could potentially be generalized to other disease states and immunological phenotypes. Presence/absence analyses assumed roughly uniform sequencing depth across donors, an assumption that may not hold. Linkage disequilibrium might explain the correlated functional status among segregating V segments, but an unknown experimental factor could not be ruled out. Immune exposure information for the cohort was limited to CMV serostatus. Most CMV-associated TCR beta chains appeared to be HLA-restricted in a later analysis, and the HLA associations seemed to be driven largely by CMV exposure. A later analysis found that TCR association rates varied across HLA loci, with DRB1 alleles showing the most associated TCRs and HLA-C alleles the fewest. The study gave a list of 150 to 200 TCR beta chains associated with cytomegalovirus. At a false discovery rate of 0.05, a later analysis linked about 17,000 TCR beta sequences to specific HLA alleles. An association between a missense DCLRE1C variant and V-gene and J-gene trimming of TCR beta chains was found in a later genetic analysis and replicated in an independent cohort. In vitro tests confirmed that a few of the cytomegalovirus-associated TCR beta chains recognize cytomegalovirus antigens. A group of highly shared sequence variants was considered likely to be a technical artifact of the sequencing pipeline. The classifier was reported to diagnose cytomegalovirus status with high specificity and sensitivity in both the original cohort and the validation cohort. Most TCR sequences were seen in very few donors, while some public TCRs were found in many individuals. According to a later genetic analysis, donors in an Asian-associated ancestry cluster had fewer N-insertions in productive TCRs than the roughly 670-donor mean. Assigning TCR associations to individual alleles was difficult when HLA alleles, especially DR and DQ, strongly co-occurred. HLA typing was unavailable for some donors at each locus, so association tests used only the typed subset. A further reported finding was that TCR beta sequences accurately predicted the HLA-A and HLA-B alleles for most subjects in the first cohort. A later analysis reported that several top co-occurrence clusters appeared linked to parvovirus B19, influenza, CMV and Epstein-Barr virus. Broadly in line with IMGT annotations, most TCR beta V segments showed up in productive rearrangements about 87% or about 30% of the time in an earlier analysis of a few hundred of the donors. The 87-base-pair reads could not distinguish some IMGT-functional V segments, including TRBV6-2 and TRBV6-3, so those segments were excluded. The cohort was sequenced for TCR beta chains only, and without alpha or paired-chain data the features that could be detected were limited. Roughly 17 rarely observed V segments, including chromosome 9 orphons, were excluded from the earlier analysis of a few hundred of the donors because counts were too low.

This clone has a single count. Its cognate antigen has yet to be identified. Base qualities are missing; no much larger clone stands one base away. CDR1 and CDR2, per the germline V gene, are SGHDN and FVKESK. The CDR3, from cysteine to phenylalanine, totals 13 residues. Solely the CDR3 DNA is kept, with 39 bases framed from the first base. Compared with germline, V lacks 8 bases and J lacks 12 bases; bases without a gene match: 12. The cohort was made up of 666 healthy bone marrow donors. All cohort members were sampled while nominally healthy, although unrecorded immune exposures were likely present. The donor tested CMV seronegative, placing the donor among the 300 to 400 seronegative members of the cohort. A peripheral blood sample was collected from each donor, and TCR beta sequencing was performed on peripheral blood mononuclear cells. Genomic DNA was extracted from the blood cell samples with the Qiagen DNeasy Blood Extraction Kit.

The library came from the immunoSEQ multiplex PCR assay. For the multiplex PCR, a mixture combining 60 forward primers for TCR Vbeta segments and 13 reverse primers for TCR Jbeta segments was used. Amplification of the CDR3 region of rearranged TCR beta genes was performed with a multiplex PCR assay on genomic DNA. The amplified TCR beta libraries were sequenced on the Illumina HiSeq System as 87-base-pair reads. As for the original processing: A later analysis tallied 75 million to 95 million unique TCR beta chains across the roughly 610 repertoires, and some 10 million of those chains were shared by two or more donors. Raw reads were error-corrected and collapsed into unique sequences with a nearest-neighbor algorithm that merged closely related sequences to remove PCR and sequencing errors. Alignment of CDR3 sequences to IMGT reference sequences was used to assign V, D and J gene segments. For a sequence to be retained, at least a six-nucleotide match to both a V gene segment and a J gene segment was required. Rearrangements were classified as productive when the CDR3 lacked stop codons and remained in frame with V and J, and all other rearrangements were classified as non-productive. Following IMGT convention, CDR3 was defined as the stretch from the second conserved V-encoded cysteine up to the conserved J-encoded phenylalanine. The earlier analysis of fewer than 750 of the donors excluded sequences that lacked an unambiguous match to a single V gene segment. In an earlier analysis of several hundred of the donors, V segments were called functional above 56.7% productive rearrangements and were called segregating when the between-donor standard deviation exceeded 5%. A statistical classification framework was built for diagnosing cytomegalovirus status from the catalog of TCR beta chain sequences. A later analysis assigned V and J genes by comparing TCR nucleotide sequences with IMGT/GENE-DB human TR gene sequences. A later analysis assigned CDR3 sequences and most-parsimonious VDJ recombination scenarios with the TCRdist pipeline. In a later analysis, every TCR beta chain was defined by the combination of its CDR3 amino acid sequence and its V-gene family, and reads without a unique V-gene family were dropped. To address suspected cross-contamination and a sequencing artifact, a later analysis removed around 590 highly shared, low-generation-probability nucleotide sequences. A later analysis calculated a clonal expansion index for each public chain from normalized within-repertoire ranks of inferred template counts. Generation probabilities in a later analysis came from a VDJ recombination model fitted to out-of-frame rearrangements, and those results were checked against IGoR. In a later analysis, hypergeometric tests were used to score TCR-TCR, TCR-HLA and TCR-CMV co-occurrence, with a repertoire-size bias correction applied to TCR pairs. To estimate false discovery rates, a later analysis permuted the HLA or CMV assignments 20 times. In a later analysis, co-occurring TCRs were grouped with DBSCAN, and TCRdist sequence similarity was added when clustering was performed within HLA-allele-positive subsets. For co-occurrence clustering, repertoires with fewer than 30,000 or more than 120,000 public chains were excluded, along with roughly five repertoires with anomalous nucleotide sharing. In TCRdb, the immuneACCESS table is reduced to in-frame sequences with V and J assigned. These tables do not hold every clone; where another copy was compared, an unresolved V gene accounts for under half, and the others remain unexplained. V and J calls and clone size are given by that table; D and trimming were obtained from the DNA. For this sample the table gives fewer than 250,000 clones, of which about nine tenths were detected only once. The top ten clonotypes cover approximately 0.98% of the sample.

The sequence derives from a boy aged 2 to 10 in good health and CMV-seronegative. Input material: PBMCs. The rearrangement combines TRBV14 with TRBJ2-3, with 9 central nucleotides matching TRBD2. CDR3 protein: CASAQLAGPPQYF. At the DNA level, the sequence is TGTGCCAGCGCTCAACTAGCGGGCCCACCTCAGTATTTT.